This T cell receptor (beta chain) emerged from a study of T and B cells in COVID-19 patients. Study at large: Most recovered patients had mild to moderate COVID-19 treated as outpatients. Critical illness requiring mechanical ventilation or extracorporeal membrane oxygenation affected about 60% of the roughly 20 active-infection patients. About 90% of the 20 active-infection patients had comorbidities associated with unfavorable COVID-19 outcome.

Comment on this clonotype: Its target is not known.

TRB was amplified from around 250-500 ng of blood genomic DNA. Whole-study findings and limits: CD4+, regulatory T cell, CD8+ and sorted SARS-CoV-2-responsive or tetramer+ T cells were not yet sequenced.

Germline CDR1 is ENHRY and CDR2 is SYGVKD. V was clipped by 4 bases and J by 9 bases; unmatched bases: 12. CDR3 size: 16 residues. Multiplex PCR with BIOMED2 TRB-A/B primer pools amplified TRB rearrangements. TCRdb analysed the multiplex PCR reads with MiXCR anew, one entry per CDR3 protein. The profile shows several thousand distinct CDR3 sequences, 22% of them singletons. The receptor was derived from a human donor who had recovered from COVID-19. Sequencing input: blood. The chain is built from TRBV10-3 and TRBJ1-3, with 10 bases identical to TRBD1. DNA for the CDR3: TGTGCCATCAGTGGCGCCGTAGACAGGGGGCAAGGCACCATATATTTT. The encoded protein is CAISGAVDRGQGTIYF.